These T cell receptor beta chains were read from a single sample in a study of blood T cell repertoires in COVID-19. Only in-frame clones appear in the TCRdb table, and some are missing; sequencing was by immunoSEQ multiplex PCR. The repertoire has about 140,000 clones, about nine tenths of them found once; the top ten carry 2.5% to 3%. Sequences were obtained from peripheral blood. All receptors come from a human donor with COVID-19, enrolled during active disease. The donor label of this sample is uncertain. Both conserved end residues are part of each CDR3. The order of the fields is clone size, CDR3 length, J gene, D gene, V gene, CDR3 DNA, CDR3 protein. The D gene is left open where the match is weak. Not every row has a clone size; where given, it reads once, few, many or a size class.

>NA|16|TRBJ1-1|NA|TRBV3-1/TRBV3-2
TGTGCCAGCAGCCAAGCGGGGGACTACCGAAACACTGAAGCTTTCTTT
CASSQAGDYRNTEAFF
>NA|16|TRBJ1-3|TRBD1|TRBV18
TGTGCCAGCTCACCGGGACAGCTCCGGTCTGGAAACACCATATATTTT
CASSPGQLRSGNTIYF
>NA|15|TRBJ1-5|NA|TRBV6-1
TGTGCCAGCAGTGAGGACAGAAGTAGCAATCAGCCCCAGCATTTT
CASSEDRSSNQPQHF
>NA|16|TRBJ2-3|TRBD2|TRBV3-1/TRBV3-2
TGTGCCAGCAGCCAAGATCCCGCGGGAGATGGAGATACGCAGTATTTT
CASSQDPAGDGDTQYF
>NA|12|TRBJ2-7|NA|TRBV30
TGTGCCTGGAGTGTACAGGGATACGAGCAGTACTTC
CAWSVQGYEQYF
>NA|14|TRBJ1-1|NA|TRBV10-3
TGTGCCATCAGTAGAGTCCTCCAGAACACTGAAGCTTTCTTT
CAISRVLQNTEAFF
>few|14|TRBJ1-6|NA|TRBV13
TGTGCCAGCAGCTTAGGTAGGGGGTACTCACCCCTCCACTTT
CASSLGRGYSPLHF
>NA|11|TRBJ2-5|NA|TRBV5-4
TGTGCCAGCAGCCGCCAAGAGACCCAGTACTTC
CASSRQETQYF
>NA|11|TRBJ2-1|NA|TRBV9
TGTGCCAGCAGCGTGGGCCTGCAGCAGTTCTTC
CASSVGLQQFF
>NA|13|TRBJ1-2|NA|TRBV19
TGTGCCACCCACTCCGGGTGGTCGGTTGGCTACACCTTC
CATHSGWSVGYTF
>NA|13|TRBJ2-7|TRBD2|TRBV28
TGTGCCAGTACCGGGGGGGCCCTTTTCGAGCAGTACTTC
CASTGGALFEQYF
>NA|15|TRBJ2-5|TRBD1|TRBV11-3
TGTGCCAGCAGCTTAGGAGACAGGGCAAGAGGGACCCAGTACTTC
CASSLGDRARGTQYF
>NA|15|TRBJ1-1|NA|TRBV7-7
TGTGCCAGCAGCCCACTACAGGGCTGGAACACTGAAGCTTTCTTT
CASSPLQGWNTEAFF
>NA|14|TRBJ1-2|NA|TRBV4-1
TGCGCCAGCAGCCAAGAACCAGGAAACTATGGCTACACCTTC
CASSQEPGNYGYTF
>once|14|TRBJ1-5|NA|TRBV28
TGTGCCAGCAGTCCCGGGCAGGACTATCAGCCCCAGCATTTT
CASSPGQDYQPQHF
>NA|13|TRBJ2-5|NA|TRBV30
TGTGCCTGGAGTAATCAGAACCAAGAGACCCAGTACTTC
CAWSNQNQETQYF
>NA|14|TRBJ2-3|NA|TRBV11-1
TGTGCCAGCAGCTTGGGGGGACCAGCGGATACGCAGTATTTT
CASSLGGPADTQYF
>once|14|TRBJ1-3|NA|TRBV3-1/TRBV3-2
TGTGCCAGCAGCCTCGACAGCTCTGGAAACACCATATATTTT
CASSLDSSGNTIYF
>few|15|TRBJ1-5|TRBD1|TRBV6-5
TGTGCCAGCAGTTACTCCGGACAGGGCAATCAGCCCCAGCATTTT
CASSYSGQGNQPQHF
>NA|13|TRBJ1-2|TRBD1|TRBV28
TGTGCCAGCAGTTTACCAGGGGGCTCTGGCTACACCTTC
CASSLPGGSGYTF
>NA|16|TRBJ2-7|TRBD1|TRBV5-1
TGCGCCAGCAGCCCCGCCCGGGGACAGGGGGCCTACGAGCAGTACTTC
CASSPARGQGAYEQYF
>NA|13|TRBJ1-2|TRBD1|TRBV9
TGTGCCAGCAGCGCACAGGGGTTCCATGGCTACACCTTC
CASSAQGFHGYTF
>once|15|TRBJ2-7|TRBD1|TRBV7-3
TGTGCCAGCAGCTTAACCCGTGGACAGGGGAACGAGCAGTACTTC
CASSLTRGQGNEQYF
>NA|16|TRBJ2-7|TRBD2|TRBV4-1
TGCGCCAGCAGCCAAGACTCGGGACTACCTAATTTCGAGCAGTACTTC
CASSQDSGLPNFEQYF
>NA|15|TRBJ1-1|TRBD1|TRBV7-6
TGTGCCAGCAGCTTACGGCCCCTCGCTGACAGGGGTGCTTTCTTT
CASSLRPLADRGAFF
>NA|16|TRBJ1-2|TRBD1|TRBV6-1
TGTGCCAGCAGTGATTACGGACAGGAGAAGTACTATGGCTACACCTTC
CASSDYGQEKYYGYTF
>NA|14|TRBJ2-3|NA|TRBV3-1/TRBV3-2
TGTGCCAGCAGCCTCACTATAAGCACAGATACGCAGTATTTT
CASSLTISTDTQYF
>few|13|TRBJ1-2|NA|TRBV15
TGTGCCACCAGCGGAAACAGGGATCTTGGCTACACCTTC
CATSGNRDLGYTF
>NA|14|TRBJ1-1|TRBD1|TRBV4-1
TGCGCCAGCAGCCAAGTTCAGGGGGCGGATGAAGCTTTCTTT
CASSQVQGADEAFF
>NA|16|TRBJ2-3|TRBD1|TRBV5-4
TGTGCCAGCAGTACACCCCCGACAGGGGGAGCAGATACGCAGTATTTT
CASSTPPTGGADTQYF
>NA|12|TRBJ1-1|NA|TRBV6-5
TGTGCCAGCACTGGGAACAGGGATGAAGCTTTCTTT
CASTGNRDEAFF
>once|16|TRBJ2-7|TRBD1|TRBV2
TGTGCCAGCAGTGAAGGAAGTCAGGGGGCTCTAGCCGAGCAGTACTTC
CASSEGSQGALAEQYF
>NA|14|TRBJ1-2|NA|TRBV5-4
TGTGCCAGCAGCTTGGAGGCAGGCAACTATGGCTACACCTTC
CASSLEAGNYGYTF
>NA|16|TRBJ2-2|NA|TRBV7-6
TGTGCCAGCAGCTTGGGGCAGGGGCGAAACACCGGGGAGCTGTTTTTT
CASSLGQGRNTGELFF
>NA|14|TRBJ1-1|NA|TRBV6-5
TGTGCCAGCAGTTACGAGCCGAGGAGCACTGAAGCTTTCTTT
CASSYEPRSTEAFF
>NA|15|TRBJ2-5|TRBD1|TRBV19
TGTGCCAGCTCACTAACAGGGGATGTATTGGAGACCCAGTACTTC
CASSLTGDVLETQYF
>NA|14|TRBJ1-1|NA|TRBV27
TGTGCCAGCAGCGGGCCACGGGGGAACACTGAAGCTTTCTTT
CASSGPRGNTEAFF
>NA|15|TRBJ2-1|TRBD1|TRBV7-9
TGTGCCAGCAGCTTCCGGACAGGGGGTTACAATGAGCAGTTCTTC
CASSFRTGGYNEQFF
>NA|13|TRBJ1-1|TRBD1|TRBV24-1
TGTGCCACCATAGGACAGGGAGACACTGAAGCTTTCTTT
CATIGQGDTEAFF
>NA|18|TRBJ2-3|TRBD2|TRBV19
TGTGCCAGTAGTAGAATGGCGGGCGGGAGGCCTAGCACAGATACGCAGTATTTT
CASSRMAGGRPSTDTQYF
>NA|15|TRBJ1-1|NA|TRBV7-6
TGTGCCAGCAGCTTAGAAGCCAGGGTAAACACTGAAGCTTTCTTT
CASSLEARVNTEAFF
>once|13|TRBJ1-5|NA|TRBV6-5
TGTGCCAGCAGTTATGACAACAATCAGCCCCAGCATTTT
CASSYDNNQPQHF
>NA|17|TRBJ2-7|NA|TRBV6-6
TGTGCCAGCAGTCGGACTTTACCCTCGGTGTCAGCCTACGAGCAGTACTTC
CASSRTLPSVSAYEQYF
>NA|15|TRBJ1-5|NA|TRBV27
TGTGCCAGCAGTGCAGACAAGTTTAGCAATCAGCCCCAGCATTTT
CASSADKFSNQPQHF
>NA|14|TRBJ2-3|TRBD2|TRBV5-1
TGCGCCAGCACCTCTAGCGGGGGGGGCAATACGCAGTATTTT
CASTSSGGGNTQYF
>NA|13|TRBJ2-7|NA|TRBV7-3
TGTGCCAGCAGTTCCACCGGGGTCGGGGAGCAGTACTTC
CASSSTGVGEQYF
>NA|14|TRBJ2-2|NA|TRBV7-3
TGTGCCAGCCGCTCGCTAGTAGATGGCGGGGAGCTGTTTTTT
CASRSLVDGGELFF
>NA|15|TRBJ2-5|TRBD1|TRBV10-3
TGTGCCAGCGCCCCCGGGACAGGGGCCGTAGAGACCCAGTACTTC
CASAPGTGAVETQYF
>NA|17|TRBJ1-2|TRBD1|TRBV7-6
TGTGCCAGCAGCTTAAGCCGGAACAGGGGCGGGTACTATGGCTACACCTTC
CASSLSRNRGGYYGYTF
>NA|11|TRBJ2-1|NA|TRBV6-5
TGTGCCAGCAGTATAAACAATGAGCAGTTCTTC
CASSINNEQFF
>once|15|TRBJ1-5|TRBD1|TRBV4-1
TGCGCCAGCAGCCCGTGGACAGGGAAGGGTCAGCCCCAGCATTTT
CASSPWTGKGQPQHF
>NA|13|TRBJ1-5|NA|TRBV7-2
TGTGCCAGCAGCTTTACGGGCAATCAGCCCCAGCATTTT
CASSFTGNQPQHF
>NA|11|TRBJ2-4|NA|TRBV5-8
TGTGCCAGCAGCTTCACAGACACGGAGTACTTC
CASSFTDTEYF
>NA|14|TRBJ2-1|NA|TRBV7-3
TGTGCCAGCAGCTTAACGTTTGGGGCGTCGGAGCAGTTCTTC
CASSLTFGASEQFF
>NA|14|TRBJ2-7|TRBD2|TRBV5-1
TGCGCCAGCAGCTTGGGTCGGGGGGGCTACGAGCAGTACTTC
CASSLGRGGYEQYF
>NA|13|TRBJ2-7|NA|TRBV19
TGTGCCAGCTCCGGCGGGGGCCGTTACGAGCAGTACTTC
CASSGGGRYEQYF
>NA|16|TRBJ1-1|NA|TRBV5-5
TGTGCCAGCAGCTTTGCTCAGGGGATCAGGGACACTGAAGCTTTCTTT
CASSFAQGIRDTEAFF
>NA|16|TRBJ1-3|NA|TRBV5-8
TGTGCCAGCAGCCAAGATACAGGGCCTTCGGGGAACACCATATATTTT
CASSQDTGPSGNTIYF